Below, 21 T cell receptor beta chains from the same sample are listed, as sequenced in a study of shared clonotypes between healthy human individuals (dated by TCRdb to 2019 to 2021). Library construction relied on the immunoSEQ multiplex PCR assay. The table was pulled from immuneACCESS by TCRdb, which kept in-frame rearrangements only. Such tables lose some clones; where checked, under half of the loss comes from unresolved V genes, and the rest has no known cause. The sample table contains approximately 710,000 clones; only one count was recorded for about 92% of them. Roughly 36% of the sample rests with the top ten. Sequencing used memory CD8+ T cells from PBMCs. What this sample's cell subset or site label stands for: CD45RO+ cells pooled with CCR7-negative TemRA cells. Receptors were obtained from a man younger than 30 in good health. Some clones in this sample may be carry-over from other donors' samples.

The chain employs TRBV7-3 and TRBJ2-7, with 8 bases matching TRBD1. CDR3 size: 16 residues. V lost 5 bases and J lost 5; bases outside the gene matches: 14. Germline CDR1 SGHTA, CDR2 FQGTGA. In DNA, the CDR3 is TGTGCCAGCAGCCCCGATCCGCCAGGGGGCTTCCACGAGCAGTACTTC. Translating it yields CASSPDPPGGFHEQYF.

V is TRBV6-5 and J is TRBJ2-7; 7 bases align to TRBD2. The germline V gene has CDR1 MNHEY and CDR2 SVGAGI. The CDR3 spans 15 residues. V shed 6 bases and J 7 bases; nucleotides not matched to a gene: 15. CDR3 residues: CASSPTQAGVSEQYF. CDR3 nucleotide sequence: TGTGCCAGCAGCCCCACCCAGGCGGGAGTCTCTGAGCAGTACTTC.

This chain links TRBV11-3 with TRBJ1-1; 9 bases line up with TRBD1. The CDR3 has 13 residues. CDR1 and CDR2 (germline): SGHNT, YENEEA. The V segment lost 2 bases and the J segment 7 bases; nucleotides outside the gene matches: 2. The CDR3 nucleotides read TGTGCCAGCAGCTTAAGACAGGGGGTTGAAGCTTTCTTT. It specifies CASSLRQGVEAFF.

The J gene is TRBJ2-5, the V gene TRBV7-6; possible D gene TRBD2, 5 bases. Trimming shortened V by 1 base and J by 5 bases, and 11 bases separated the two germline ends. This CDR3 is 14 amino acids long. The V gene's germline CDR1 is SGHVS and CDR2 FNYEAQ. CDR3 sequence reads: CASSLVRGLETQYF. CDR3 bases: TGTGCCAGCAGCTTAGTCAGAGGGCTCGAGACCCAGTACTTC.

CDR3 sequence reads: CAIRLTNSYEQYF. CDR3 DNA sequence: TGTGCCATCAGGTTAACGAACTCCTACGAGCAGTACTTC. This chain links TRBV10-3 with TRBJ2-7, with D unresolved. Trimming shortened V by 6 bases and J by 0 bases, and 9 bases separated the two germline ends. The CDR3 is 13 residues long. Germline CDR1 is ENHRY and CDR2 is SYGVKD.

The rearrangement joins TRBV6-6 to TRBJ2-1; unclear D gene. The V end lost 0 bases, the J end lost 6 bases, and 9 bases lay between the germline ends. Germline V lookup: CDR1 MNHNY, CDR2 SVGAGI (reference sequence). The CDR3 covers 14 residues. This chain's CDR3 is CASSYSRSSNEQFF. CDR3 DNA: TGTGCCAGCAGTTACTCTAGGTCGTCCAATGAGCAGTTCTTC.

The table lists this clone with a count of one. J is TRBJ2-5 and V is TRBV10-3; 7 bases fit TRBD2. Germline trimming cut 11 bases from V and 4 bases from J; bases unmatched to any gene: 10. There are 13 residues in the CDR3. Germline V CDR1 and CDR2: ENHRY, SYGVKD. The CDR3 here is CASGGPDGETQYF. CDR3 coding DNA: TGTGCCTCGGGAGGCCCGGATGGAGAGACCCAGTACTTC.

The chain recombines TRBV28 with TRBJ2-7; no definite D call. CDR3 length: 14 residues. The V gene lost 1 base and the J gene lost 0 bases, with 7 bases spanning the gap. Germline lookup yields CDR1 MDHEN and CDR2 SYDVKM. CDR3 region: CASSLSADSYEQYF. The CDR3 DNA sequence: TGTGCCAGCAGTTTATCGGCGGACTCCTACGAGCAGTACTTC. The whole variable domain, remainder taken from reference TRBV28 and TRBJ2-7, is DVKVTQSSRYLVKRTGEKVFLECVQDMDHENMFWYRQDPGLGLRLIYFSYDVKMKEKGDIPEGYSVSREKKERFSLILESASTNQTSMYLCASSLSADSYEQYFGPGTRLTVT.

The gene calls are TRBV5-1 and TRBJ2-3, with D perhaps TRBD2 (6 bases). With 3 bases removed from V and 1 base from J, the gap between germline ends came to 12 bases. This CDR3 is built from 15 residues. Germline-derived CDR1 and CDR2 are SGHRS and YFSETQ. CDR3 sequence reads: CASSSRSGGTDTQYF. The CDR3 nucleotides read TGCGCCAGCAGCTCCAGGTCGGGGGGCACAGATACGCAGTATTTT.

For this clone: Compared with germline, one end of the junction differs, possibly owing to a read error. The identical CDR3 is also encoded by other nucleotide sequences in the sample. The genes are TRBV7-2 and TRBJ1-1; no reliable D call. Germline V CDR1 and CDR2: SGHTA, FQGNSA. The CDR3 runs 14 residues. CDR3 nucleotides: TGTGCCAGCAGCAGCAGGACGGGGAACACTGAGGCTTTCTTT. Translation gives CASSSRTGNTEAFF.

The gene calls are TRBV4-2 and TRBJ2-7; the D is unclear. The CDR3 spans 11 residues. Germline V gene sequence: CDR1 LGHNA, CDR2 YNFKEQ. The V and J ends lost 0 bases and 6 bases respectively, with 3 bases between them. CDR3 bases: TGTGCCAGCAGCCAAGAGTCCGAGCAGTACTTC. Its translation: CASSQESEQYF.

The rearrangement uses TRBV7-3 and TRBJ2-7; 11 bases align to TRBD1. Trimming cost V 0 bases and J 2 bases; bases outside gene matches: 3. The germline V gene has CDR1 SGHTA and CDR2 FQGTGA. CDR3 length equals 16 residues. CDR3 DNA sequence: TGTGCCAGCAGCTTAACTCCGGGACAGGGGGCCTACGAGCAGTACTTC. The encoded protein is CASSLTPGQGAYEQYF.

This clone was detected a few times. The chain employs TRBV6-6 and TRBJ2-7; D remains ambiguous. Germline lookup yields CDR1 MNHNY and CDR2 SVGAGI (reference sequence). V dropped 6 bases and J dropped 3 bases, with 18 bases sitting between them. The CDR3 is 15 amino acids. The CDR3 sequence: CASSHSTLLLYEQYF. The CDR3 DNA reads as TGTGCCAGCAGCCACTCGACCTTGCTACTCTACGAGCAGTACTTC.

The chain is built from TRBV11-2 and TRBJ2-1, with TRBD2 matching over 13 bases. The CDR3 spans 17 residues. Per the germline V gene, CDR1 is SGHAT and CDR2 is FQNNGV. Trimming cost V 4 bases and J 1 base; bases outside gene matches: 4. For the CDR3, the DNA is TGTGCCAGCAGCTCCCGGACTAGCGGGAGTTCCTACAATGAGCAGTTCTTC. It encodes CASSSRTSGSSYNEQFF.

V is TRBV28 and J is TRBJ2-7; 10 nucleotides agree with TRBD2. CDR3 length: 15 residues. With 5 bases clipped from V and 4 bases from J, the junction kept 8 bases outside the gene matches. CDR1 and CDR2 from the germline V gene are MDHEN and SYDVKM. Here the CDR3 DNA reads TGTGCCAGCAGTGGTTGGGCTAGCGGGGGTTACGAGCAGTACTTC. It is translated as CASSGWASGGYEQYF.

Concerning this clone: The sample contains more than one DNA sequence encoding this CDR3. The chain has TRBV9 and TRBJ1-5, with D unclear. Trimming removed 3 bases at V and 0 bases at J, with 7 bases between. The length of the CDR3 is 14 residues. The germline gives CDR1 SGDLS, CDR2 YYNGEE. CDR3 DNA sequence: TGTGCCAGCAGCGCAAGGGATAGCAATCAGCCCCAGCATTTT. Protein: CASSARDSNQPQHF. The full variable domain, completed using reference TRBV9 and TRBJ1-5, is DSGVTQTPKHLITATGQRVTLRCSPRSGDLSVYWYQQSLDQGLQFLIQYYNGEERAKGNILERFSAQQFPDLHSELNLSSLELGDSALYFCASSARDSNQPQHFGDGTRLSIL.

The chain uses TRBV19 and TRBJ1-4, with a possible D match to TRBD1 (5 bases). Germline CDR1 reads LNHDA; CDR2 reads SQIVND (reference sequence). CDR3 length: 14 amino acids. Trimming took off 6 bases at V and 7 bases at J, with 15 bases between the two ends. The CDR3 protein is CASRGEGKPEKLFF. The CDR3 DNA reads TGTGCCAGTAGGGGGGAAGGGAAACCTGAAAAACTGTTTTTT.

V is TRBV28 and J is TRBJ2-7; 12 bases are a match to TRBD2. With 6 bases clipped from V and 3 bases from J, the junction kept 6 bases outside the gene matches. The CDR3 contains 15 residues. The germline gives CDR1 MDHEN, CDR2 SYDVKM. The CDR3 loop is CASRIPGLAGYEQYF. In DNA, the CDR3 is TGTGCCAGCAGAATCCCGGGACTAGCGGGCTACGAGCAGTACTTC.

This sequence joins TRBV28 and TRBJ1-6, with D possibly matching TRBD1 (5 bases). Germline lookup yields CDR1 MDHEN and CDR2 SYDVKM. V lost 5 bases, J lost 7 bases, and 9 bases lay in between. This CDR3 is built from 13 residues. CDR3 loop: CASSPQGNSPLHF. The CDR3 bases are TGTGCCAGCAGTCCTCAGGGAAATTCACCCCTCCACTTT.

In this sample, this clone turned up once. CDR3 protein: CASSLKRETQYF. The CDR3 nucleotides read TGTGCCAGCAGCCTAAAAAGGGAGACCCAGTACTTC. The chain carries TRBV14 and TRBJ2-5; D not certain. Germline CDR1 reads SGHDN; CDR2 reads FVKESK. The CDR3 is 12 residues long. Trimming pared 4 bases from V and 5 bases from J, leaving 8 bases between.

The gene calls are TRBV6-5 and TRBJ1-1; D call uncertain. The CDR3 is 14 residues long. Germline values: CDR1 MNHEY, CDR2 SVGAGI. Trimming removed 6 bases from V and 1 base from J, with 12 bases in between. CDR3 in amino acids: CASSPTTRNTEAFF. CDR3 sequence (DNA): TGTGCCAGCAGCCCAACCACCAGGAACACTGAAGCTTTCTTT.